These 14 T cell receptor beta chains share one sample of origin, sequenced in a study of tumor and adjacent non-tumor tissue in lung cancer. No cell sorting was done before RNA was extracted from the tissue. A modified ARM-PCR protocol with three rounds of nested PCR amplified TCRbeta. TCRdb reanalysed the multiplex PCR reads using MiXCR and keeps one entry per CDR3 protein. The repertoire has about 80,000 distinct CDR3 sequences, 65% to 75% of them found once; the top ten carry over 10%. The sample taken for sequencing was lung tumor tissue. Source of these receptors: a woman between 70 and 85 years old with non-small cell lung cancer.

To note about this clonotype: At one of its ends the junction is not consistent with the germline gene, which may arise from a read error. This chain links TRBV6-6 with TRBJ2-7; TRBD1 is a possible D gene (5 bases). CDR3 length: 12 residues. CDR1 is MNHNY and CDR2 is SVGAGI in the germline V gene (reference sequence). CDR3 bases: TGTGCCAGCAGGCAGGGTGACCACGAGCAGTATTTC. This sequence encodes CASRQGDHEQYF.

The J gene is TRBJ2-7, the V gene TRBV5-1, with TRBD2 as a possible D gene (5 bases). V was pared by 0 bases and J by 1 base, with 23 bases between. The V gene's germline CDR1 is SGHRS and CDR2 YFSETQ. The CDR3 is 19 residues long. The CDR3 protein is CASSLAARGRVGKSYEQYF. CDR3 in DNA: TGCGCCAGCAGCTTGGCGGCTCGGGGTAGGGTAGGGAAATCCTACGAGCAGTACTTC.

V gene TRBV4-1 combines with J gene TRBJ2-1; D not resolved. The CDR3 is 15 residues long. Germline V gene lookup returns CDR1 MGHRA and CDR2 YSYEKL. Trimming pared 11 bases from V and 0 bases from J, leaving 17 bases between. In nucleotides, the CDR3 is TGCGCCGGCTCCCAAGGTCAGAGCTCCTACAATGAGCAGTTCTTC. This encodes CAGSQGQSSYNEQFF.

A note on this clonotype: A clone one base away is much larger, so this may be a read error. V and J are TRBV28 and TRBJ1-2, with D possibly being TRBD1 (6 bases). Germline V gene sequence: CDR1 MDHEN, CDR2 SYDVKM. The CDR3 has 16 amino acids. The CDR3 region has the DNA TGTGCCAGCAGTTTATCTACAGGGTTTGGGAACTATGTCTACACCTTC. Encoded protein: CASSLSTGFGNYVYTF.

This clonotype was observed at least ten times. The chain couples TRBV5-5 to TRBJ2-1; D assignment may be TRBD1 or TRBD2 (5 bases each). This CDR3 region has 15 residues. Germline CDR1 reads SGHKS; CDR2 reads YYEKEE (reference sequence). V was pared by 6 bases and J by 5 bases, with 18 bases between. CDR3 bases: TGTGCCAGCACCGGGGACCTTAACACCGACAATGAGCAGTTCTTC. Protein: CASTGDLNTDNEQFF.

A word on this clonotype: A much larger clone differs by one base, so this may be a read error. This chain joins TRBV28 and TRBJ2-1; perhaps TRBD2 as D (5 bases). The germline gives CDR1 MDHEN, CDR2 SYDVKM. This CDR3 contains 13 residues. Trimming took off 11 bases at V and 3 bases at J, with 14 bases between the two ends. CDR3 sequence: CAGNEGLYNEQFF. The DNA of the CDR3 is TGTGCCGGCAATGAGGGCCTCTACAATGAGCAGTTCTTC.

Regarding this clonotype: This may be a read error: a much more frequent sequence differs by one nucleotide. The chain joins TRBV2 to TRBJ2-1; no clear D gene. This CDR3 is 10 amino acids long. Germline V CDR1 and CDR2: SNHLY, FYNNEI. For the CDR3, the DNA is TGTACCAGCAATTACAATGAGCAGTTCTTC. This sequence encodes CTSNYNEQFF.

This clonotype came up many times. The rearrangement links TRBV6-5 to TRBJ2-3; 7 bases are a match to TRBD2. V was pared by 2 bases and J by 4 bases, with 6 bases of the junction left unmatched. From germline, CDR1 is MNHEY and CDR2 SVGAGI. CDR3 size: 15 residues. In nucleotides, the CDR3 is TGTGCCAGCAGTTACCGTGCGGGAGTGGCAGATACGCAGTATTTT. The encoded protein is CASSYRAGVADTQYF.

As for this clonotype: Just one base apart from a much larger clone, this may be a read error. CDR3 coding DNA: TGTGCCAGCAGTTTAGCGGGTTTTAATTCACGCCTCCACTTT. This gives the protein CASSLAGFNSRLHF. The chain couples TRBV28 to TRBJ1-6; D is unclear. CDR3 size: 14 residues. Germline assignment: CDR1 MDHEN and CDR2 SYDVKM.

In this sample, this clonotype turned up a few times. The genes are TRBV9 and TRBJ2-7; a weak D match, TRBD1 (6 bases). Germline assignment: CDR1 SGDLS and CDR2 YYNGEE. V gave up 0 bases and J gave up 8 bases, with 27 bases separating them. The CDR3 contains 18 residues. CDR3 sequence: CASSVDDRRYDLLHKQYF. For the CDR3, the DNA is TGTGCCAGCAGCGTAGACGACAGGAGGTACGACCTTCTCCACAAGCAGTACTTC.

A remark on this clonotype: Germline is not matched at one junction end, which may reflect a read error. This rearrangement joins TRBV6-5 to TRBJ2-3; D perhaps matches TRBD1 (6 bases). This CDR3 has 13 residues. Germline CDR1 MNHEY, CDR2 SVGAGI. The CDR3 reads CASRVQGLDMQCF. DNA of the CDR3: TGTGCCAGCAGGGTACAGGGTCTAGATATGCAGTGTTTT.

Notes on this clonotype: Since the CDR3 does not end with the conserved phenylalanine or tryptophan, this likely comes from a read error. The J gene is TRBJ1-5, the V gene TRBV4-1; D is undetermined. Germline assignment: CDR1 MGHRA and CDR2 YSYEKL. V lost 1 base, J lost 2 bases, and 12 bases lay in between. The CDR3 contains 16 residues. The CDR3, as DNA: TGCGCCAGCAGCCAAGGGTTAGGTGAGGGCAATCAGCCCCAGCATATT. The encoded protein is CASSQGLGEGNQPQHI.

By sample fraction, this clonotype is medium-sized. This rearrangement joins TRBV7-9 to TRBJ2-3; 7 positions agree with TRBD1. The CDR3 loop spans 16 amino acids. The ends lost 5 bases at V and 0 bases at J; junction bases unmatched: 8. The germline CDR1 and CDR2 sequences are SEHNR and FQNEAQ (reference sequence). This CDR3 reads CASSHGTDPSTDTQYF. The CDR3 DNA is TGTGCCAGCAGCCACGGGACAGACCCTAGCACAGATACGCAGTATTTT.

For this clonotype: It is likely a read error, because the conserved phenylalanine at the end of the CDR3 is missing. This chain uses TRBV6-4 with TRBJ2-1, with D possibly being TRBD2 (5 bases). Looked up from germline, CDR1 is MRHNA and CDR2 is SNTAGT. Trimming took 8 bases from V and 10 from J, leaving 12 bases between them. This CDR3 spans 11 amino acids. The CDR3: CASPGGFEQFL. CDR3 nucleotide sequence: TGTGCCAGCCCAGGCGGGTTCGAGCAGTTCTTA.